One sample yielded the 28 T cell receptor beta chains listed below, sequenced in a study of shared clonotypes between healthy human individuals. The data were produced by immunoSEQ multiplex PCR, yet TCRdb's version contains in-frame clones alone and is incomplete. The sample includes around 700,000 clones, more than 70% of them seen just once. The sequenced material came from memory CD4+ T cells sorted from blood. Subset of the sample: CD45RA-negative fraction. All receptors derive from a woman in her 30s in good health.

This sequence joins TRBV7-2 and TRBJ2-1; D remains unclear. V was trimmed by 7 bases and J by 3 bases, leaving 13 bases between them. CDR1 is SGHTA and CDR2 is FQGNSA in the germline V gene. The CDR3 totals 14 residues. CDR3 protein: CASTPVALYNEQFF. Written as DNA, the CDR3 is TGTGCCAGCACCCCTGTAGCCCTCTACAATGAGCAGTTCTTC.

The chain couples TRBV4-1 to TRBJ1-2, with D possibly matching TRBD1 (5 bases). Between the trimmed V and J ends, which lost 0 bases and 4 bases, there was a span of 9 bases. Germline V gene lookup returns CDR1 MGHRA and CDR2 YSYEKL. CDR3 length equals 14 residues. The CDR3 DNA is TGCGCCAGCAGCCAAGACGGACACCGCTATGGCTACACCTTC. Protein sequence: CASSQDGHRYGYTF.

This clone was seen only once. This chain uses TRBV10-2 with TRBJ2-1; 8 bases align to TRBD1. This CDR3 is 15 amino acids long. With 3 bases clipped from V and 4 bases from J, the junction kept 5 bases outside the gene matches. CDR1 and CDR2 (germline): WSHSY, SAAADI. The DNA for the CDR3 is TGCGCCAGCAGTGAATGGACAGGGATTTACAATGAGCAGTTCTTC. Translating gives CASSEWTGIYNEQFF.

Details on this clone: This specimen includes other DNA sequences encoding the same CDR3. This chain joins TRBV30 and TRBJ1-5; D may be TRBD1 (5 bases). The germline V gene has CDR1 GTSNPN and CDR2 SVGIG (reference sequence). Trimming removed 1 base at V and 1 base at J, with 5 bases between. The CDR3 sequence is 13 residues long. CDR3 sequence: CAWSAGSNQPQHF. The CDR3 nucleotides read TGTGCCTGGAGTGCAGGGAGCAATCAGCCCCAGCATTTT.

The V and J genes are TRBV10-3 and TRBJ2-7; D may be TRBD1 (5 bases). The CDR3 loop spans 12 amino acids. Trimming removed 6 bases at V and 4 bases at J, with 10 bases between. Germline CDR1 is ENHRY and CDR2 is SYGVKD. In DNA, the CDR3 is TGTGCCATCAGGGGGCAGTCGTACGAGCAGTACTTC. Its translation is CAIRGQSYEQYF.

The chain has TRBV2 and TRBJ1-1; no reliable D call. Per germline, CDR1 SNHLY and CDR2 FYNNEI. The V end lost 4 bases, the J end lost 3 bases, and 9 bases lay between the germline ends. The CDR3 is 13 residues long. The CDR3 region has the DNA TGTGCCAGCAGTGTACACCAATACACTGAAGCTTTCTTT. Encoded protein: CASSVHQYTEAFF.

The J gene is TRBJ2-1, the V gene TRBV2; 10 nucleotides line up with TRBD2. The CDR3 has 14 residues. Germline V lookup: CDR1 SNHLY, CDR2 FYNNEI. J gave up 11 bases and V 6 bases, and 10 bases lay outside the gene matches. The CDR3 here is CASSPLAGVHKQFF. DNA for the CDR3: TGTGCCAGCAGCCCTCTAGCGGGAGTCCACAAGCAGTTCTTC.

CDR3 sequence reads: CASSMRGPDTQYF. The DNA of the CDR3 is TGTGCCAGTAGTATGAGGGGACCAGATACGCAGTATTTT. The gene calls are TRBV19 and TRBJ2-3, with D perhaps given as TRBD1 or TRBD2 (5 bases each). V was trimmed by 3 bases and J by 4 bases, leaving 8 bases between them. Germline assignment: CDR1 LNHDA and CDR2 SQIVND (reference sequence). The CDR3 sequence is 13 residues long.

A note on this clone: Only one base separates this from a far larger clonotype, so it likely reflects a read error. This sample also contains other DNA sequences that code for the same CDR3. The rearrangement uses TRBV15 and TRBJ2-1, with 7 bases matching TRBD1. Germline lookup yields CDR1 LNHNV and CDR2 YYDKDF (reference sequence). The length of the CDR3 is 15 residues. CDR3: CATSRETGSYNEQFF. Written as DNA, the CDR3 is TGTGCCACCAGCAGAGAGACAGGGTCCTACAATGAACAGTTCTTC.

The V call is TRBV15, the J call TRBJ2-2; 9 nucleotides match TRBD1. Per the germline V gene, CDR1 is LNHNV and CDR2 is YYDKDF (reference sequence). With V trimmed by 0 bases and J by 5 bases, 4 bases remained unmatched. This CDR3 has 16 residues. The CDR3 bases are TGTGCCACCAGCAGAGATACAGGGGGCCGAACCGGGGAGCTGTTTTTT. It encodes CATSRDTGGRTGELFF.

V and J are TRBV19 and TRBJ1-5, with D maybe TRBD1 (5 bases). This CDR3 comprises 14 residues. The germline V and J ends were trimmed by 4 bases and 5 bases, with 12 bases remaining between them. CDR1 is LNHDA and CDR2 is SQIVND in the germline V gene (reference sequence). The CDR3 loop is CASSTLQEDQPQHF. DNA of the CDR3: TGTGCCAGTAGTACCCTACAGGAGGATCAGCCCCAGCATTTT.

This clone was detected only a few times. Other DNA sequences in this specimen translate into the identical CDR3. In DNA form, the CDR3 reads TGTGCCAGTAGTATACGCGACACTAATGAAAAACTGTTTTTT. Amino acids: CASSIRDTNEKLFF. The chain uses TRBV19 and TRBJ1-4; D unresolved. This CDR3 spans 14 amino acids. Germline values: CDR1 LNHDA, CDR2 SQIVND (reference sequence). With 2 bases removed from V and 2 bases from J, the gap between germline ends came to 6 bases.

The V call is TRBV20-1, the J call TRBJ2-4; D is unclear. The CDR3 spans 10 residues. The ends were cut back, 2 bases at V and 7 bases at J, with 3 bases in the middle. Germline loops: CDR1 DFQATT, CDR2 SNEGSKA (reference sequence). The CDR3 loop is CSARFNIQYF. DNA for the CDR3: TGCAGTGCTAGATTTAACATTCAGTACTTC.

The sample holds a few counts of this clone. This chain uses TRBV5-4 with TRBJ1-4; D might be TRBD1 (5 bases). Deletions cut 1 base from V and 5 bases from J, with 12 bases between. Per the germline V gene, CDR1 is SGHNT and CDR2 is YYREEE (reference sequence). CDR3 length equals 15 residues. The DNA for the CDR3 is TGTGCCAGCAGCTTGTATGGGACCAACAATGAAAAACTGTTTTTT. This codes for CASSLYGTNNEKLFF.

The chain recombines TRBV28 with TRBJ2-2, with D possibly TRBD2 on 5 matching bases. This CDR3 comprises 15 residues. V was cut by 6 bases and J by 0 bases, with 11 bases left in between. CDR1 and CDR2 from the germline V gene are MDHEN and SYDVKM. The CDR3 DNA is TGTGCCAGCAGCCCCGGAGCGGCGAACACCGGGGAGCTGTTTTTT. It is translated as CASSPGAANTGELFF.

V and J are TRBV18 and TRBJ1-3; 7 nucleotides line up with TRBD1. This CDR3 has 13 amino acids. The trim removed 6 bases at V and 6 bases at J, leaving 5 bases unmatched. Germline V gene lookup returns CDR1 KGHSH and CDR2 LQKENI. CDR3: CASSTGQQNTIYF. The CDR3 DNA reads as TGTGCCAGCTCGACGGGACAGCAAAACACCATATATTTT. The full variable domain, rest sourced from reference TRBV18 and TRBJ1-3, is NAGVMQNPRHLVRRRGQEARLRCSPMKGHSHVYWYRQLPEEGLKFMVYLQKENIIDESGMPKERFSAEFPKEGPSILRIQQVVRGDSAAYFCASSTGQQNTIYFGEGSWLTVV.

This chain connects TRBV18 to TRBJ2-7; possibly TRBD2 for D (5 bases). Trimming took 2 bases from V and 0 from J, leaving 14 bases between them. CDR1 is KGHSH, CDR2 LQKENI, per germline. The CDR3 is made up of 16 amino acids. The CDR3 nucleotides are TGTGCCAGCTCACCAATCCGTGCTGGGAGCTCCTACGAGCAGTACTTC. Translated, it gives CASSPIRAGSSYEQYF.

Turning to this clone: The same CDR3 is also encoded by other DNA sequences in this sample. The chain is built from TRBV7-9 and TRBJ2-7; D not resolved. Between the trimmed V and J ends, which lost 2 bases and 2 bases, there was a span of 7 bases. From germline, CDR1 is SEHNR and CDR2 FQNEAQ (reference sequence). CDR3 size: 13 residues. CDR3 DNA sequence: TGTGCCAGCAGCTTACTCGGTACCTACGAGCAGTACTTC. Translation gives CASSLLGTYEQYF.

This chain joins TRBV10-3 and TRBJ1-1; TRBD1 is a possible D gene (6 bases). Trimming removed 5 bases from V and 5 bases from J, with 12 bases in between. In germline, CDR1 is ENHRY, CDR2 SYGVKD. CDR3 size: 13 residues. The CDR3 DNA follows: TGTGCCATCAGTTCAGGGGACTGGACTGAAGCTTTCTTT. This sequence encodes CAISSGDWTEAFF.

This clone was detected ten times or more. The J gene is TRBJ1-4, the V gene TRBV28; no definite D call. The germline V gene has CDR1 MDHEN and CDR2 SYDVKM. The CDR3 has 18 residues. Trimming removed 2 bases from V and 0 bases from J, with 16 bases in between. CDR3 protein: CASSLTASWGATNEKLFF. The CDR3, as DNA: TGTGCCAGCAGTTTAACAGCATCGTGGGGTGCAACTAATGAAAAACTGTTTTTT.

This clone has ten or more counts. J is TRBJ2-3 and V is TRBV5-1; maybe TRBD1 (6 bases). Germline V gene sequence: CDR1 SGHRS, CDR2 YFSETQ. V was pared by 5 bases and J by 2 bases, with 15 bases between. The CDR3 is made up of 15 amino acids. The CDR3 spells CASRPVRTVTDTQYF. CDR3 bases: TGCGCCAGCAGGCCAGTGCGGACAGTCACAGATACGCAGTATTTT.

This chain uses TRBV28 with TRBJ2-1; 7 nucleotides align to TRBD1. The CDR3 totals 15 residues. CDR1 and CDR2 from the germline V gene are MDHEN and SYDVKM. After removal of 7 bases from V and 3 bases from J, the junction contained 9 bases not matched to a gene. The CDR3 DNA sequence: TGTGCCAGCACCACCCCGGCAGGGGGCTACAATGAGCAGTTCTTC. Translating it yields CASTTPAGGYNEQFF.

To note about this clone: This sample includes further DNA sequences coding for the same CDR3. The chain links TRBV2 to TRBJ1-5; TRBD1 matches 7 bases. Germline trimming cut 6 bases from V and 4 bases from J; bases unmatched to any gene: 3. The length of the CDR3 is 13 residues. CDR1 and CDR2 from the germline V gene are SNHLY and FYNNEI. The CDR3 loop is CASRATGNQPQHF. For the CDR3, the DNA is TGTGCCAGCAGGGCGACAGGGAATCAGCCCCAGCATTTT.

The J gene is TRBJ1-2, the V gene TRBV19; TRBD1 matches 9 bases. From germline, CDR1 is LNHDA and CDR2 SQIVND (reference sequence). The junction had 4 bases not matched to a gene; V was cut back by 4 bases and J by 4 bases. The CDR3 contains 14 residues. The CDR3 protein is CASSNEGQGYGYTF. The CDR3 DNA is TGTGCCAGTAGTAACGAGGGACAGGGCTATGGCTACACCTTC.

This rearrangement joins TRBV5-6 to TRBJ2-1; no clear D gene. V was clipped by 3 bases and J by 10 bases, with 17 bases between them. Germline values: CDR1 SGHDT, CDR2 YYEEEE. The CDR3 consists of 14 residues. The CDR3 loop reads CASSSQSPPREQFF. The CDR3 DNA follows: TGTGCCAGCAGCTCCCAGTCGCCCCCGAGGGAGCAGTTCTTC.

V is TRBV6-6 and J is TRBJ1-3; TRBD1 matches 9 bases. The V segment lost 8 bases and the J segment 0 bases; nucleotides outside the gene matches: 8. This CDR3 spans 16 amino acids. The germline V gene encodes CDR1 MNHNY and CDR2 SVGAGI (reference sequence). The CDR3 DNA reads as TGTGCCAGCTTCCGGGGACAGGGAGACTCTGGAAACACCATATATTTT. It yields the protein CASFRGQGDSGNTIYF.

This clone was seen only a few times. The chain recombines TRBV28 with TRBJ1-3; D may be TRBD1 (6 bases). Looked up from germline, CDR1 is MDHEN and CDR2 is SYDVKM. This CDR3 region has 15 residues. V was cut by 10 bases and J by 2 bases, with 18 bases left in between. The CDR3 loop reads CATVDGQSAGNTIYF. The CDR3 bases are TGTGCCACTGTAGACGGACAGTCGGCTGGAAACACCATATATTTT.

This clone occurred a few times. The rearrangement uses TRBV19 and TRBJ1-1; D call uncertain. CDR3 length: 11 residues. Germline CDR1 is LNHDA and CDR2 is SQIVND (reference sequence). Trimming removed 5 bases at V and 11 bases at J, with 12 bases between. CDR3 DNA: TGTGCCAGTAGTCCGGGAGCGAGGGCTTTCTTT. Protein product: CASSPGARAFF.